A single sample is the source of the 6 T cell receptor beta chains below, sequenced in a study of CD8+ T cells in alopecia areata. The authors extracted RNA and reverse transcribed it into cDNA as the sequencing template. Assay used: immunoSEQ multiplex PCR; TCRdb lists only in-frame clones, some missing. The sample gives 290,000 or so clones, none seen only once, and the top ten clones hold less than 1.5%. Combined cutaneous lymph node cells underwent sorting by CD4, CD8alpha, NKG2D, NKG2ACE and additional markers. Sequenced sample: CD4+ T cells sorted from a lymph node. These TCRs come from a C3H/HeJ mouse with alopecia areata. For this strain, the MHC haplotype corresponds to H2-k.

Concerning this clone: Gene and germline names: mouse. The read finishes 4 residues shy of the CDR3 end, and the germline J gene is used to complete it. Other DNA sequences within the sample encode an identical CDR3. V usage is TRBV29 and J usage is TRBJ2-3; 8 positions agree with TRBD1. Germline V gene lookup returns CDR1 MSHET and CDR2 SYDVDS. CDR3 length: 13 residues. J gave up 1 base and V 6 bases, and 0 bases lay outside the gene matches. The sequenced part of the CDR3 DNA is TGTGCTAGCAGGACAGGGGGTGCAGAA. It encodes CASRTGGAE. From start to end, the CDR3 is CASRTGGAETLYF.

This clone was detected a few times. The listed genes are named as in mouse. The read is 4 residues too short to cover the CDR3 end, so that end is filled in from the germline J gene. The V and J genes are TRBV19 and TRBJ1-2, with a weak D call TRBD1 (6 bases). Trimming pared 4 bases from V and 0 bases from J, leaving 16 bases between. The CDR3 is made up of 16 amino acids. Looked up from germline, CDR1 is FNHDT and CDR2 is SITEND (reference sequence). Here the CDR3 reads CASSPLEQGANSDYTF. The CDR3 DNA, read in part, is TGTGCCAGCAGTCCCCTCGAACAGGGTGCAAACTCC. Looking up the rest from reference TRBV19 and TRBJ1-2 gives the full variable domain: GGIITQTPKFLIGQEGQKLTLKCQQNFNHDTMYWYRQDSGKGLRLIYYSITENDLQKGDLSEGYDASREKKSSFSLTVTSAQKNEMAVFLCASSPLEQGANSDYTFGSGTRLLVI.

Points on this clone: Mouse gene names apply. The read stops 4 residues short of the end of the CDR3; the missing end is completed from the germline J gene. The V and J genes are TRBV19 and TRBJ2-7; 13 bases map to TRBD2. Germline CDR1 is FNHDT and CDR2 is SITEND (reference sequence). The CDR3 totals 14 residues. The V gene end was trimmed by 4 bases and the J gene end by 3 bases; junction bases not matched to a gene: 1. The chain's CDR3 is CASSGLGGRYEQYF. The DNA read from the CDR3 is TGTGCCAGCAGTGGACTGGGGGGGCGCTAT.

This clone was observed a few times. Gene names and germline match the mouse. With the read ending 4 residues before the CDR3 end, the germline J gene is used to fill in that end. The chain joins TRBV5 to TRBJ2-5; D possibly corresponds to TRBD1 (5 bases). The CDR3 covers 14 residues. Germline V lookup: CDR1 LGHNA, CDR2 YNLKQL (reference sequence). CDR3 DNA (partial): TGTGCCAGCAGCCAAGACAGGGTGGGAGAC. Encoded protein: CASSQDRVGD. The full CDR3 reads CASSQDRVGDTQYF.

Notes on this clone: Germline and genes: mouse. Read sequence stops 4 residues before the CDR3 end, and the germline J gene provides the missing end. J is TRBJ2-3 and V is TRBV19; possibly TRBD1 for D (5 bases). The length of the CDR3 is 15 residues. The V gene lost 2 bases and the J gene lost 0 bases, with 10 bases spanning the gap. CDR1 FNHDT and CDR2 SITEND come from the germline V gene (reference sequence). CDR3 region: CASSIRTYSAETLYF. Partial CDR3 DNA: TGTGCCAGCAGTATTCGGACATATAGTGCAGAA.

Regarding this clone: The genes are named according to mouse. The covered CDR3 bases are TGTGCCAGCAGTATCAGGACTGGGGGGGGGACCGGG. Protein: CASSIRTGGGTG. The CDR3 as a whole reads CASSIRTGGGTGQLYF. V is TRBV19 and J is TRBJ2-2; 12 bases fit TRBD2. The observed sequence ends 4 residues before the CDR3 terminus, with the missing tail filled in from the germline J gene. Per the germline V gene, CDR1 is FNHDT and CDR2 is SITEND (reference sequence). This CDR3 region has 16 residues. V was clipped by 2 bases and J by 5 bases; unmatched bases: 4.